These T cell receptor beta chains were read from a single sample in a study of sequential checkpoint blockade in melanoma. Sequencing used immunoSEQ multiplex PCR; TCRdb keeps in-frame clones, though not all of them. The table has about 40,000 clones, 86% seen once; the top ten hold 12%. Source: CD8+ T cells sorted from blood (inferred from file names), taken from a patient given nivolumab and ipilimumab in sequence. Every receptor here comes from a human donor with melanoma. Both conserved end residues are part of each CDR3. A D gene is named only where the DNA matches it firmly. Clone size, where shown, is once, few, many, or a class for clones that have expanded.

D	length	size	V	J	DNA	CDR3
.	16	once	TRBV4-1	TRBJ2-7	TGCGCCAGCAGCCAAGATTTCGGGACTGAATATAACTGGAAGTACTTC	CASSQDFGTEYNWKYF
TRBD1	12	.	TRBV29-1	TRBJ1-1	TGCAGCGTCCCCAAGGACAGGGGGGAAGCTTTCTTT	CSVPKDRGEAFF
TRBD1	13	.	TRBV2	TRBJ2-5	TGTGCCAAAGGGACAGGGGGTCAAGAGACCCAGTACTTC	CAKGTGGQETQYF
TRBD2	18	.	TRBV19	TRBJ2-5	TGTGCCAGTAGTATGTCGAGCGGGAGGGCGTCCCTTCAAGAGACCCAGTACTTC	CASSMSSGRASLQETQYF
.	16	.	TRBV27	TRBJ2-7	TGTGCCAGCAGTTTATCGATGGGGTATACTACTAGGGAGCAGTACTTC	CASSLSMGYTTREQYF
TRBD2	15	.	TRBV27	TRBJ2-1	TGTGCCAGCAGTTTGGCACTAGCGGGAGACAATGAGCAGTTCTTC	CASSLALAGDNEQFF
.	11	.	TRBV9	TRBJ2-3	TGTGCCAGCAGCACGGGAGATACGCAGTATTTT	CASSTGDTQYF
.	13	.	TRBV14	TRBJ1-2	TGTGCCAGCAGCCAAGACAGGGGCTATGGCTACACCTTC	CASSQDRGYGYTF
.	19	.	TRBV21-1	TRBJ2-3	TGTGCCAGCAGCAAAACACTAGCGGGAGGGCATAGGAGCACAGATACGCAGTATTTT	CASSKTLAGGHRSTDTQYF
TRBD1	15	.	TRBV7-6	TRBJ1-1	TGTGCCAGCAGCCCCACCGGACAGGGGTTAACTGAAGCTTTCTTT	CASSPTGQGLTEAFF
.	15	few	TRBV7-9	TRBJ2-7	TGTGCCAGCAGCTTACTGGCAGGGAACTCCTACGAGCAGTACTTC	CASSLLAGNSYEQYF
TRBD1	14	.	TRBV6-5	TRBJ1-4	TGTGCCAGCAGTTACGGGACAGGGGCTGAAAAACTGTTTTTT	CASSYGTGAEKLFF
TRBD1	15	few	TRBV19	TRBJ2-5	TGTGCCAGTAGTATTGGACAGGGTAGAGGAGAGACCCAGTACTTC	CASSIGQGRGETQYF
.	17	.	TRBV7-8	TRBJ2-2	TGTGCCAGCAGCTGGGATGCAGGCGGGGCAAACACCGGGGAGCTGTTTTTT	CASSWDAGGANTGELFF
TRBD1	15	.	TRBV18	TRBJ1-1	TGTGCCAGCTCACCAGACGCACAGGGGGCGAATGAAGCTTTCTTT	CASSPDAQGANEAFF
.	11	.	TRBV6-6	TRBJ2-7	TGTGCCAGCAGTGGGCCCTACGAGCAGTACTTC	CASSGPYEQYF
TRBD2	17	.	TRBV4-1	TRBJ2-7	TGCGCCAGCAGCCATTACCCTAGCGGGATCAGAATCTACGAGCAGTACTTC	CASSHYPSGIRIYEQYF
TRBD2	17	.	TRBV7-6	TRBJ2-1	TGTGCCAGCAGCCTAGGGACTACCTGGAACACCTACAATGAGCAGTTCTTC	CASSLGTTWNTYNEQFF
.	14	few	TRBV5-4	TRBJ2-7	TGTGCCAGCAGCTTGGGGACAGCATCTTACGAGCAGTACTTC	CASSLGTASYEQYF
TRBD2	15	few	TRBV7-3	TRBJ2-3	TGTGCCAGCAGCTTCGCCGCGGGAGGGCGAGATACGCAGTATTTT	CASSFAAGGRDTQYF
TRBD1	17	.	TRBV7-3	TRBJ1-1	TGTGCCAGCAGCTCCTCCGGGACAGGGGGCTCGGACACTGAAGCTTTCTTT	CASSSSGTGGSDTEAFF
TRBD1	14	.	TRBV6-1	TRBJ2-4	TGTGCCAGCAGGGCCTCCCAGGGGGCCAACATTCAGTACTTC	CASRASQGANIQYF
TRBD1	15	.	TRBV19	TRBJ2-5	TGTGCCAGTAGTAACCCGGGACAGTCCCAAGAGACCCAGTACTTC	CASSNPGQSQETQYF
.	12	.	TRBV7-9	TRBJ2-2	TGTGCCAGCAGGCGTCCAACCGGGGAGCTGTTTTTT	CASRRPTGELFF
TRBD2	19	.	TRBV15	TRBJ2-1	TGTGCCACCAGCAGAGATCCGACCCAGGTTGCGGGAGTCTACAATGAGCAGTTCTTC	CATSRDPTQVAGVYNEQFF
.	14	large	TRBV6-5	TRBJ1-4	TGTGCCAGCAGTTACACGGGGGTCGTAGGAAAACTGTTTTTT	CASSYTGVVGKLFF
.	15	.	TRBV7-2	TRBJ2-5	TGTGCCAGCAGCCTAAGGGGACATCAACAAGAGACCCAGTACTTC	CASSLRGHQQETQYF
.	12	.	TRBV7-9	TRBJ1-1	TGTGCCAGCACCGCGCGGAGCACTGAAGCTTTCTTT	CASTARSTEAFF
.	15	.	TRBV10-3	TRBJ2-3	TGTGCCCCTTTATCCAGTACTACCCCACCAGATACGCAGTATTTT	CAPLSSTTPPDTQYF
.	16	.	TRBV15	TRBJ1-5	TGTGCCACCAGCAGCCCCTTGTGGCAGGGTGGTCAGCCCCAGCATTTT	CATSSPLWQGGQPQHF
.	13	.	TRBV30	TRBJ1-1	TGTGCCTGGAGTGTAGCCGGGAACACTGAAGCTTTCTTT	CAWSVAGNTEAFF
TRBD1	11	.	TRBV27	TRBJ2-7	TGTGCCAGCGCGACAGGGTACGAGCAGTACTTC	CASATGYEQYF
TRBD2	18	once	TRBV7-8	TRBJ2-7	TGTGCCAGCAGCGGCGGACTAGAGGGAAGATACCCCTCCTACGAGCAGTACTTC	CASSGGLEGRYPSYEQYF
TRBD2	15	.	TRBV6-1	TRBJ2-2	TGTGCCAGCAGTGAAGCCGGGAGGGGAACCGGGGAGCTGTTTTTT	CASSEAGRGTGELFF
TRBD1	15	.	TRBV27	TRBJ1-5	TGTGCCAGCAGCCTAGACAGGGGACGGCATCAGCCCCAGCATTTT	CASSLDRGRHQPQHF
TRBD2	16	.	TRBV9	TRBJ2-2	TGTGCCAGCAGCCCTCGACTAGCGGGAGTAGGCGGGGAGCTGTTTTTT	CASSPRLAGVGGELFF
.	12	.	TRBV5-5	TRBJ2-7	TGTGCCAGCAGCTTAGAGGGCTACGAGCAGTACTTC	CASSLEGYEQYF
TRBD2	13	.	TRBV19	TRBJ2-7	TGTGCCAGTAGTTTCGCGGGAGGCCTGGAGCAGTACTTC	CASSFAGGLEQYF
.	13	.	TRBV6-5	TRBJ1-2	TGTGCCAGCAGTTATCAGGCCGGGGGAGGCTACACCTTC	CASSYQAGGGYTF
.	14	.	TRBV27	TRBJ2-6	TGTGCCAGCAGGACCTTTAGCGGGGCCAACGTCCTGACTTTC	CASRTFSGANVLTF
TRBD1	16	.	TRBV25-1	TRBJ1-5	TGTGCCAGCAGTGAAGGGACAGGGGTTAGCAATCAGCCCCAGCATTTT	CASSEGTGVSNQPQHF
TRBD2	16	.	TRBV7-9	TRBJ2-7	TGTGCCAGCAGCTTAGGGGGACTAGCGGGAGAAAACTGGCAGTACTTC	CASSLGGLAGENWQYF
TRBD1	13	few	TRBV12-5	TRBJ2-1	TGTGCTAGTGGTTTGGGGACAGGGACAGAGCAGTTCTTC	CASGLGTGTEQFF